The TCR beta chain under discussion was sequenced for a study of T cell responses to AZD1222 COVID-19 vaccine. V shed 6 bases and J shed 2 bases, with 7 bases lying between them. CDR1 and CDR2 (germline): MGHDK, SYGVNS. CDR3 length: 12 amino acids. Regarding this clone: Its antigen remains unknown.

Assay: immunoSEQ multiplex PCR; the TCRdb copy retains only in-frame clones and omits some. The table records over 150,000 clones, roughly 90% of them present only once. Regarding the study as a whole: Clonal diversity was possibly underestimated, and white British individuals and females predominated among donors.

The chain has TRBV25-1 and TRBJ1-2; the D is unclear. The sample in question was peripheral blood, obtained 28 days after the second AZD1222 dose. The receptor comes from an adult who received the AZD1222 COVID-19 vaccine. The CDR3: CASSDRNYGYTF. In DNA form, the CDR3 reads TGTGCCAGCAGCGATCGGAACTATGGCTACACCTTC.